This T cell receptor beta chain was profiled in a study of T-cell reconstitution after alpha-beta-depleted transplantation in children. Study-level points and caveats: T-cell counts and diversity were attributed mostly to newly produced T cells one year after transplant.

Unique molecular identifiers featured in how the TCRbeta library was prepared. MiXCR was run by TCRdb on the PCR reads, yielding one entry per CDR3 protein. The sample holds about 300,000 distinct CDR3 sequences, less than 9.5% seen once. This clonotype was counted ten times or more. The antigen is undetermined. This TCR came from a female patient aged 2-10 years who had a stem cell transplant for Fanconi anemia, so the T cells may come from the graft donor. Sample: peripheral blood, taken 360 days after TCRalphabeta/CD19-depleted stem cell transplant.

For the CDR3, the DNA is TGCAGTGCAGAAGAGTACCAAGAGACCCAGTACTTC. Amino acids: CSAEEYQETQYF. The V call is TRBV20-1, the J call TRBJ2-5; D remains unclear. The germline V and J ends were trimmed by 6 bases and 0 bases, with 8 bases remaining between them. This CDR3 has 12 amino acids. Germline CDR1 DFQATT, CDR2 SNEGSKA (reference sequence).